One sample yielded the 23 T cell receptor beta chains listed below, sequenced in a study of T cell responses to AZD1222 COVID-19 vaccine. Sequencing used immunoSEQ multiplex PCR; TCRdb keeps in-frame clones, though not all of them. Altogether approximately 150,000 clones are present, around 92% being singletons, with the ten largest covering approximately 2.1%. Sequencing used peripheral blood, obtained 28 days after the second AZD1222 dose. The receptors come from an adult who received the AZD1222 COVID-19 vaccine.

V and J are TRBV5-1 and TRBJ1-5, with D unclear. Germline V gives CDR1 SGHRS, CDR2 YFSETQ. V dropped 0 bases and J dropped 0 bases, with 7 bases sitting between them. This CDR3 contains 15 residues. Here the CDR3 DNA reads TGCGCCAGCAGCTTGGGGCCGATTAGCAATCAGCCCCAGCATTTT. It encodes CASSLGPISNQPQHF.

The CDR3 DNA reads TGCGCCAGCAGCTACGGGACAGGGCTGAACACTGAAGCTTTCTTT. Translating it yields CASSYGTGLNTEAFF. The chain couples TRBV5-1 to TRBJ1-1, with 9 bases that match TRBD1. With 3 bases clipped from V and 0 bases from J, the junction kept 3 bases outside the gene matches. Germline V gene lookup returns CDR1 SGHRS and CDR2 YFSETQ. CDR3 length: 15 residues.

The chain combines TRBV7-6 with TRBJ2-2; D is perhaps TRBD1 (5 bases). This CDR3 region has 17 residues. Germline V gene lookup returns CDR1 SGHVS and CDR2 FNYEAQ. Trimming left V 1 base short and J 5 bases short, with 17 bases between. The CDR3 is CASSLDDRVSGTGELFF. In DNA form, the CDR3 reads TGTGCCAGCAGCTTAGATGACAGAGTGTCCGGGACCGGGGAGCTGTTTTTT.

This rearrangement joins TRBV4-2 to TRBJ2-7; 9 nucleotides agree with TRBD1. From germline, CDR1 is LGHNA and CDR2 YNFKEQ. Unmatched junction bases numbered 3, after V lost 0 bases and J lost 3 bases. This CDR3 comprises 15 residues. CDR3 DNA: TGTGCCAGCAGCCAAGATACAGGGGGCGACTACGAGCAGTACGTC. Protein product: CASSQDTGGDYEQYV.

This chain connects TRBV7-8 to TRBJ2-1; D assignment may be TRBD1 or TRBD2 (7 bases each). CDR3 size: 15 residues. The ends were cut back, 3 bases at V and 1 base at J, with 10 bases in the middle. Germline lookup yields CDR1 SGHVS and CDR2 FQNEAQ. DNA of the CDR3: TGTGCCAGCAGCTTCAGGGGGGGGTCCTACAATGAGCAGTTCTTC. It translates to CASSFRGGSYNEQFF.

The rearrangement links TRBV19 to TRBJ1-2; D gene unclear. V gave up 0 bases and J gave up 5 bases, with 7 bases separating them. Germline lookup yields CDR1 LNHDA and CDR2 SQIVND (reference sequence). The CDR3 is made up of 13 amino acids. Written as DNA, the CDR3 is TGTGCCAGTAGTATAGAACGGGCATATGGCTACACCTTC. It encodes CASSIERAYGYTF.

The CDR3 region is CASSCCEMGPKPTDNEQFF. The DNA of the CDR3 is TGTGCCAGTAGTTGTTGTGAAATGGGACCAAAACCCACAGACAATGAGCAGTTCTTC. J is TRBJ2-1 and V is TRBV19; D is possibly TRBD1 or TRBD2 (5 bases each). Germline V gene sequence: CDR1 LNHDA, CDR2 SQIVND (reference sequence). This CDR3 spans 19 amino acids. Trimming left V 5 bases short and J 5 bases short, with 28 bases between.

The chain has TRBV29-1 and TRBJ1-1, with a weak D call TRBD1 (5 bases). V was shortened by 7 bases and J by 1 base, with 10 bases between the two germline ends. Germline assignment: CDR1 SQVTM and CDR2 ANQGSEA. This CDR3 has 12 residues. The DNA for the CDR3 is TGCAGCGGGGACGGGGCGAACACTGAAGCTTTCTTT. Its protein is CSGDGANTEAFF.

The chain is built from TRBV5-1 and TRBJ1-6; D may be TRBD1 (5 bases). The CDR3 length is 15 residues. Germline-derived CDR1 and CDR2 are SGHRS and YFSETQ. V was shortened by 4 bases and J by 5 bases, with 13 bases between the two germline ends. CDR3 amino acids: CASSGASPDNSPLHF. The CDR3 region has the DNA TGCGCCAGCAGCGGGGCCTCCCCGGATAATTCACCCCTCCACTTT.

In regard to this clone: Germline is not matched at one junction end, which may reflect a read error. The chain employs TRBV12-3 or TRBV12-4 and TRBJ1-1, with unresolved D. The CDR3 length is 13 residues. CDR3 DNA: TGTACCAGCAGTTTCGACCTGAACACTGAAGCTTTCTTT. Amino acids: CTSSFDLNTEAFF.

The chain links TRBV6-2 or TRBV6-3 to TRBJ2-2; the match to TRBD1 covers 8 bases. V lost 4 bases to trimming and J lost 3 bases; unmatched junction nucleotides: 1. Germline CDR1 and CDR2: MNHEY and SVGEGT. This CDR3 is built from 14 residues. In nucleotides, the CDR3 is TGTGCCAGCAGTTTACAGGGGGACACCGGGGAGCTGTTTTTT. Amino acids: CASSLQGDTGELFF.

The rearrangement joins TRBV10-2 to TRBJ2-7; the D gene is possibly TRBD1 (5 bases). Germline assignment: CDR1 WSHSY and CDR2 SAAADI. The CDR3 spans 14 residues. V gave up 7 bases and J gave up 2 bases, with 15 bases separating them. CDR3 DNA: TGCGCCAGCAAGGGGCAGGGTAGGGCCTACGAGCAGTACTTC. Its protein product is CASKGQGRAYEQYF.

The gene calls are TRBV2 and TRBJ1-5; weak D call: TRBD1 (5 bases). The ends were cut back, 7 bases at V and 0 bases at J, with 10 bases in the middle. The CDR3 covers 14 residues. The V gene's germline CDR1 is SNHLY and CDR2 FYNNEI. CDR3 sequence reads: CASTPTDSNQPQHF. DNA of the CDR3: TGTGCCAGCACTCCGACAGATAGCAATCAGCCCCAGCATTTT.

The gene calls are TRBV6-4 and TRBJ2-2; D is uncertain. The length of the CDR3 is 14 residues. Germline lookup yields CDR1 MRHNA and CDR2 SNTAGT. V was shortened by 2 bases and J by 1 base, with 5 bases between the two germline ends. The CDR3 nucleotides read TGTGCCAGCAGTGACATTTGGAACACCGGGGAGCTGTTTTTT. This encodes CASSDIWNTGELFF.

The gene calls are TRBV18 and TRBJ1-6; TRBD1 might be the D (6 bases). V was shortened by 3 bases and J by 7 bases, with 19 bases between the two germline ends. Germline V gives CDR1 KGHSH, CDR2 LQKENI. The CDR3 totals 17 residues. This chain's CDR3 is CASSPPAGAINNSPLHF. The CDR3 DNA follows: TGTGCCAGCTCACCTCCGGCGGGGGCGATTAACAATTCACCCCTCCACTTT. Together with reference TRBV18 and TRBJ1-6, the CDR3 gives the full variable domain: NAGVMQNPRHLVRRRGQEARLRCSPMKGHSHVYWYRQLPEEGLKFMVYLQKENIIDESGMPKERFSAEFPKEGPSILRIQQVVRGDSAAYFCASSPPAGAINNSPLHFGNGTRLTVT.

The J gene is TRBJ2-3, the V gene TRBV19; tentative D call: TRBD2 (6 bases). The CDR3 contains 18 residues. With 1 base removed from V and 5 bases from J, the gap between germline ends came to 22 bases. Germline lookup yields CDR1 LNHDA and CDR2 SQIVND (reference sequence). The CDR3, as DNA: TGTGCCAGTAGTATAGGGGCGAATAGCGGCCCCCTGGGAGATACGCAGTATTTT. Its translation is CASSIGANSGPLGDTQYF. Full variable domain (rest looked up from reference TRBV19 and TRBJ2-3): DGGITQSPKYLFRKEGQNVTLSCEQNLNHDAMYWYRQDPGQGLRLIYYSQIVNDFQKGDIAEGYSVSREKKESFPLTVTSAQKNPTAFYLCASSIGANSGPLGDTQYFGPGTRLTVL.

The genes are TRBV19 and TRBJ1-3; unclear D gene. The V gene lost 3 bases and the J gene lost 4 bases, with 13 bases spanning the gap. This CDR3 is 15 amino acids long. CDR1 and CDR2 (germline): LNHDA, SQIVND (reference sequence). CDR3 bases: TGTGCCAGTAGTATGGTCTGGGGTTCCGGAAACACCATATATTTT. Translating it yields CASSMVWGSGNTIYF.

This sequence joins TRBV24-1 and TRBJ1-2, with 7 bases lining up with TRBD1. Trimming removed 2 bases from V and 7 bases from J; junction bases left unmatched: 6. This CDR3 has 14 amino acids. Germline V gives CDR1 KGHDR, CDR2 SFDVKD. The CDR3 loop is CATSDSDRVSGYTF. CDR3 DNA sequence: TGTGCCACCAGTGATTCCGACAGGGTTAGTGGCTACACCTTC.

As concerns this clone: Distinct nucleotide sequences in the sample also encode this CDR3. DNA of the CDR3: TGTGCCAGCTCACCCGGGTCAAATCAGCCCCAGCATTTT. This encodes CASSPGSNQPQHF. This chain connects TRBV18 to TRBJ1-5, with D unresolved. Per germline, CDR1 KGHSH and CDR2 LQKENI. This CDR3 region has 13 residues. With 3 bases removed from V and 4 bases from J, the gap between germline ends came to 7 bases. The whole variable domain, filled in from reference TRBV18 and TRBJ1-5, reads NAGVMQNPRHLVRRRGQEARLRCSPMKGHSHVYWYRQLPEEGLKFMVYLQKENIIDESGMPKERFSAEFPKEGPSILRIQQVVRGDSAAYFCASSPGSNQPQHFGDGTRLSIL.

The J gene is TRBJ2-2, the V gene TRBV12-3 or TRBV12-4; D perhaps matches TRBD2 (5 bases). The ends were cut back, 7 bases at V and 4 bases at J, with 10 bases in the middle. The CDR3 is 13 amino acids. This CDR3 reads CASTPGTTGELFF. CDR3 coding DNA: TGTGCCAGCACCCCGGGAACCACCGGGGAGCTGTTTTTT.

This clone was seen a single time. The rearrangement uses TRBV5-4 and TRBJ2-1; TRBD2 matches 12 bases. CDR3 size: 17 residues. V shed 2 bases and J 6 bases; nucleotides not matched to a gene: 9. The germline CDR1 and CDR2 sequences are SGHNT and YYREEE (reference sequence). The CDR3: CASSFSRASGGANEQFF. The CDR3 DNA reads TGTGCCAGCAGCTTTAGTAGGGCTAGCGGGGGGGCCAATGAGCAGTTCTTC.

The chain links TRBV6-5 to TRBJ1-2; D remains ambiguous. This CDR3 comprises 13 residues. V dropped 4 bases and J dropped 4 bases, with 10 bases sitting between them. The germline V gene encodes CDR1 MNHEY and CDR2 SVGAGI. The CDR3 DNA follows: TGTGCCAGCAGTTCAACGACTCGCTATGGCTACACCTTC. Protein product: CASSSTTRYGYTF.

The rearrangement links TRBV21-1 to TRBJ2-1; TRBD2 was called by the table and not checked on the DNA. TRBV21-1 has pseudogene status. The CDR3 loop spans 15 amino acids. CDR3 loop: CASSKGSGVYNEQFF. The CDR3 DNA reads as TGTGCCAGCAGCAAAGGATCGGGAGTCTACAATGAGCAGTTCTTC.